This entry lists 2 T cell receptor beta chains sequenced from one sample in a study of blood T cell repertoires in COVID-19. Sequenced by immunoSEQ multiplex PCR; TCRdb stores in-frame clones only, minus some. Among 490,000 or so clones listed, approximately 86% were seen once. Sequencing used PBMCs or T cells enriched from blood (not recorded which). The receptor set was obtained from a woman aged 60-75 years who had recovered from COVID-19.

The rearrangement uses TRBV12-3 or TRBV12-4 and TRBJ2-3, with TRBD2 matching over 8 bases. J gave up 7 bases and V 4 bases, and 1 base lay outside the gene matches. The CDR3 has 12 residues. CDR3 nucleotide sequence: TGTGCCAGCAGTTCGGGGGGGAATACGCAGTATTTT. This translates into CASSSGGNTQYF.

The gene calls are TRBV4-1 and TRBJ2-3; D not certain. The germline CDR1 and CDR2 sequences are MGHRA and YSYEKL. With 3 bases removed from V and 0 bases from J, the gap between germline ends came to 7 bases. The CDR3 covers 14 residues. Here the CDR3 DNA reads TGCGCCAGCAGCCAGGCGACTAGCACAGATACGCAGTATTTT. Protein: CASSQATSTDTQYF.